One T cell receptor (beta chain) is described in this entry. The CDR3 runs to 17 residues. Germline lookup yields CDR1 SGHNT and CDR2 YENEEA. These data originate in a study of cytomegalovirus exposure and HLA in healthy donors. Primers included in the PCR were 60 Vbeta and 13 Jbeta primers. Sequenced by immunoSEQ multiplex PCR; TCRdb stores in-frame clones only, minus some. The data contain some 170,000 clones, roughly 82% of them seen just once; the ten biggest clones take up approximately 1.5%. The genes are TRBV11-3 and TRBJ1-2; a possible D gene is TRBD1 (5 bases). Sequencing input: PBMCs. This clonotype was sampled from a girl between 10 and 17 years old in good health and CMV-seropositive. The CDR3 DNA is TGTGCGAACCTCCACGGGAGAAGGGGCCGATATAACTATGGCTACACCTTC. It translates to CANLHGRRGRYNYGYTF. Using reference TRBV11-3 and TRBJ1-2 for the parts outside the CDR3, the full variable domain is EAGVVQSPRYKIIEKKQPVAFWCNPISGHNTLYWYLQNLGQGPELLIRYENEEAVDDSQLPKDRFSAERLKGVDSTLKIQPAELGDSAVYLCANLHGRRGRYNYGYTFGSGTRLTVV.